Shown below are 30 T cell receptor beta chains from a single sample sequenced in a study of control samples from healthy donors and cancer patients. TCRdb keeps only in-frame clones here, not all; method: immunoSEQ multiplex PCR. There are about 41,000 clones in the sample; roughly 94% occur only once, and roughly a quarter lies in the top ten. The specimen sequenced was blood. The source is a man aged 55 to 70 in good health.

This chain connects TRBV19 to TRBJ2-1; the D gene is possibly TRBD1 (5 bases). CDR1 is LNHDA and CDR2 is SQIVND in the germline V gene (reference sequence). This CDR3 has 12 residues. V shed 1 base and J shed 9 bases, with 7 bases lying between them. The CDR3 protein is CASSIGQGEQFF. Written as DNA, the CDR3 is TGTGCCAGTAGTATAGGCCAGGGTGAGCAGTTCTTC.

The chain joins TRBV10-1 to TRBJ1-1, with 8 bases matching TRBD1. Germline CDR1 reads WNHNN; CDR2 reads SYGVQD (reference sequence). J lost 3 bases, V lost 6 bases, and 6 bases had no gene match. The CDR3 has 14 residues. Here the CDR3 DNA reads TGCGCCAGCAGGAGAGGACAGGGAGACACTGAAGCTTTCTTT. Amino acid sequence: CASRRGQGDTEAFF.

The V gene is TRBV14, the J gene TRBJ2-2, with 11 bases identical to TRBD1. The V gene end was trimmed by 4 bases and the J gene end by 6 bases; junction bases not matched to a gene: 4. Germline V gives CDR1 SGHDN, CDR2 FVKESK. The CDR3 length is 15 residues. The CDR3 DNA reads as TGTGCCAGCAGCCCAGGACAGGGGGCTTCCGGGGAGCTGTTTTTT. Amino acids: CASSPGQGASGELFF.

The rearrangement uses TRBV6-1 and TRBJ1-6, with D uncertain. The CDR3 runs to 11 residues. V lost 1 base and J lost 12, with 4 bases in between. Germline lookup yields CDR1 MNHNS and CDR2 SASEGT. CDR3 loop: CASSEVQPLHF. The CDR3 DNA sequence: TGTGCCAGCAGTGAAGTCCAACCCCTCCACTTT.

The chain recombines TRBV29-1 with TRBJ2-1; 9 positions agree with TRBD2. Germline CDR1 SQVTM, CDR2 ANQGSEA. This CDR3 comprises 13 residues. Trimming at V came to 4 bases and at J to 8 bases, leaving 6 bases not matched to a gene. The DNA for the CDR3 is TGCAGCGTTGTGCGGGAGGGCCTACATGAGCAGTTCTTC. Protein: CSVVREGLHEQFF.

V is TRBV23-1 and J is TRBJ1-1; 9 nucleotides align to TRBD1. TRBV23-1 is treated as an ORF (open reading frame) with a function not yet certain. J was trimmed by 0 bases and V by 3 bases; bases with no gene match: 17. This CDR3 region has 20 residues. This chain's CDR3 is CASSHYGTGYEGRMNTEAFF. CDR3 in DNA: TGCGCCAGCAGTCATTACGGGACAGGGTATGAAGGACGCATGAACACTGAAGCTTTCTTT.

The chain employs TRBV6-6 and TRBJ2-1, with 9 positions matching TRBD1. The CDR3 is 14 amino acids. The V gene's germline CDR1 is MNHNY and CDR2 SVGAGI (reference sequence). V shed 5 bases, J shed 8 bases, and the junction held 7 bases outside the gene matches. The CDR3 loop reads CASSTRDRADEQFF. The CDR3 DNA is TGTGCCAGCAGTACCCGGGACAGGGCTGATGAGCAGTTCTTC.

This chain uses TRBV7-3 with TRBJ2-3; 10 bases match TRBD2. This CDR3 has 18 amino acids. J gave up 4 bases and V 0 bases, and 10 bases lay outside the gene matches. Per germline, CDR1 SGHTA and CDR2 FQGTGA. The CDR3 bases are TGTGCCAGCAGCTTAACAGGGCCTAGCGGGAGTAGGTCAGATACGCAGTATTTT. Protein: CASSLTGPSGSRSDTQYF.

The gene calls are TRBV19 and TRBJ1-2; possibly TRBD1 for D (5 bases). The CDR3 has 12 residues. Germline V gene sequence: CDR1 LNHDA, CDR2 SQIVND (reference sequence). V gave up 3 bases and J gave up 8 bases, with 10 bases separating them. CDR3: CASSIQGSGYTF. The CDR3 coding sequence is TGTGCCAGTAGTATCCAGGGTAGCGGCTACACCTTC.

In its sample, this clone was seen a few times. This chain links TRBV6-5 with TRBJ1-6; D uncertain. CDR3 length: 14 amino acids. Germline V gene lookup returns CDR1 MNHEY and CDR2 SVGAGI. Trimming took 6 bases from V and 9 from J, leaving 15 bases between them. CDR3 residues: CASSPGPSGSPLHF. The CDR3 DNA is TGTGCCAGCAGCCCGGGTCCCAGCGGTTCACCCCTCCACTTT.

CDR3 nucleotides: TGTGCCAGCAGCTTAGGTCCCAAGGATAATGAGCAGTTCTTC. This codes for CASSLGPKDNEQFF. V usage is TRBV11-3 and J usage is TRBJ2-1, with D unresolved. The length of the CDR3 is 14 residues. V gave up 1 base and J gave up 7 bases, with 11 bases separating them. Germline CDR1 is SGHNT and CDR2 is YENEEA.

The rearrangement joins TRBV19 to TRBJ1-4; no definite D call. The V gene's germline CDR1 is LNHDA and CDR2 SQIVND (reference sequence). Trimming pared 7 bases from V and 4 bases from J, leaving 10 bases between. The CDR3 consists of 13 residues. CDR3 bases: TGTGCCAGTAAGGCCCGAGTTAATGAAAAACTGTTTTTT. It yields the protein CASKARVNEKLFF.

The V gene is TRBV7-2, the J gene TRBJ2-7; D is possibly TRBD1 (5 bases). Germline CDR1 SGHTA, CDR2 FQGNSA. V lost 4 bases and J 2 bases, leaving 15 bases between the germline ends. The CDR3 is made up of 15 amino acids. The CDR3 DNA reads TGTGCCAGCAGCTCTATCCAAGGGGCGGCCTACGAGCAGTACTTC. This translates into CASSSIQGAAYEQYF.

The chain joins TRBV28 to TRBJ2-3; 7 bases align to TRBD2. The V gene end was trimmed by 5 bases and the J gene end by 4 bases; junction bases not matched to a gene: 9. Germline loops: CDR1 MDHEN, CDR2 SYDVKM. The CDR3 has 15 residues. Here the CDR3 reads CASSPLLAKADTQYF. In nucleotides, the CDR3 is TGTGCCAGCAGTCCCCTACTAGCGAAAGCAGATACGCAGTATTTT.

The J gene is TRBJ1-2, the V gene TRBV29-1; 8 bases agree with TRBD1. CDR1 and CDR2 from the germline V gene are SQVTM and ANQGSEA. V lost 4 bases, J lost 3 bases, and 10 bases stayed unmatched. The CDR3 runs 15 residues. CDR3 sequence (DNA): TGCAGCGTTGGGTTATCGGGACAGGCGTACTATGGCTACACCTTC. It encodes CSVGLSGQAYYGYTF.

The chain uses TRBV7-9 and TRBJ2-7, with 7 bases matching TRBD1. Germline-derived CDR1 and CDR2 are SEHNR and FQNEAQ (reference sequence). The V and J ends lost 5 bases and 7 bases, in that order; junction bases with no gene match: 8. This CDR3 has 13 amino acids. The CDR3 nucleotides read TGTGCCAGCAGCCCGGGACAGTTTAAAGAGCAGTACTTC. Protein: CASSPGQFKEQYF.

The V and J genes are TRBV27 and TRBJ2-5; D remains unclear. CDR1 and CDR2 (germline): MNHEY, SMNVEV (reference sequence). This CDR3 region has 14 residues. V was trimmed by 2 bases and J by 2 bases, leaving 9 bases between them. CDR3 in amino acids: CASSLAGRQETQYF. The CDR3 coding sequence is TGTGCCAGCAGTTTAGCCGGCCGTCAAGAGACCCAGTACTTC.

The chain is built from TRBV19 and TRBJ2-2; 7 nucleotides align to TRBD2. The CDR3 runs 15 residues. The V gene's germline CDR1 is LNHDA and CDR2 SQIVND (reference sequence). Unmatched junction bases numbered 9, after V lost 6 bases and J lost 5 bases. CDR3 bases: TGTGCCAGTAGATCCGCCGGGACTACTACCGGGGAGCTGTTTTTT. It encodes CASRSAGTTTGELFF.

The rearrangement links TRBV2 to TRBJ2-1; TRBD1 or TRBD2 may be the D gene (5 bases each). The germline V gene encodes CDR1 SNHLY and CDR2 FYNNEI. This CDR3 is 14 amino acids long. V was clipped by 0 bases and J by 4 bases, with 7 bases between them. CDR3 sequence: CASSEAGTYNEQFF. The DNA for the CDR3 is TGTGCCAGCAGTGAAGCGGGGACGTACAATGAGCAGTTCTTC.

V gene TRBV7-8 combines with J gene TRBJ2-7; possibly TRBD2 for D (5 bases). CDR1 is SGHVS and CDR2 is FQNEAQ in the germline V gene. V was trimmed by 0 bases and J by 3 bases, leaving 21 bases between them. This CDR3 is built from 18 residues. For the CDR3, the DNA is TGTGCCAGCAGCTTAGCAGGTGGGCTCCGGACTTTCCGCTACGAGCAGTACTTC. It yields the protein CASSLAGGLRTFRYEQYF.

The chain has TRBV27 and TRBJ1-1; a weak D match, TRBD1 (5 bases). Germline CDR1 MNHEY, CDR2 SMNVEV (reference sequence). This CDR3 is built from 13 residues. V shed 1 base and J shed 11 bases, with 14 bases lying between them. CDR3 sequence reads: CASSLFRGVEAFF. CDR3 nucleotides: TGTGCCAGCAGTTTATTTAGAGGGGTTGAGGCTTTCTTT.

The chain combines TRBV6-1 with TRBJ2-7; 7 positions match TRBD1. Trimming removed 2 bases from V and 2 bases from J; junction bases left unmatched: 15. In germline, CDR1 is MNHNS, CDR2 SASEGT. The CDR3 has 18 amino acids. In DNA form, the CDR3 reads TGTGCCAGCAGTGAAATTGGCAGGGGGTACACGAAGGCCTACGAGCAGTACTTC. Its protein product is CASSEIGRGYTKAYEQYF.

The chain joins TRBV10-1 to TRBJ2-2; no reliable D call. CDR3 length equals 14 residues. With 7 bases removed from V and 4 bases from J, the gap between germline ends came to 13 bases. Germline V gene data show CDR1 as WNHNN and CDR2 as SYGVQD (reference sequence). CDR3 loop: CASTPGDGTGELFF. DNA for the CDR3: TGCGCCAGCACTCCGGGTGATGGCACCGGGGAGCTGTTTTTT.

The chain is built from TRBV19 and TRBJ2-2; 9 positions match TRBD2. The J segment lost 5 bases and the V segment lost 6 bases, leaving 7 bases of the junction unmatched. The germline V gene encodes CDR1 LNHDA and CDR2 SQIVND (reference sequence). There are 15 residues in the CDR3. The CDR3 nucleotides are TGTGCCAGTAGCATCCTAGCGGGGATAACCGGGGAGCTGTTTTTT. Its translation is CASSILAGITGELFF.

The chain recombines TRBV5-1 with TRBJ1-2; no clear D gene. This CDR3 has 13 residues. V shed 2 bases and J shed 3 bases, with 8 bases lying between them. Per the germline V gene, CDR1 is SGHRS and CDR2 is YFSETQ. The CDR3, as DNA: TGCGCCAGCAGCTTTGATCAGGACTATGGCTACACCTTC. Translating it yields CASSFDQDYGYTF. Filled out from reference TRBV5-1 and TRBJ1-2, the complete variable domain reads KAGVTQTPRYLIKTRGQQVTLSCSPISGHRSVSWYQQTPGQGLQFLFEYFSETQRNKGNFPGRFSGRQFSNSRSEMNVSTLELGDSALYLCASSFDQDYGYTFGSGTRLTVV.

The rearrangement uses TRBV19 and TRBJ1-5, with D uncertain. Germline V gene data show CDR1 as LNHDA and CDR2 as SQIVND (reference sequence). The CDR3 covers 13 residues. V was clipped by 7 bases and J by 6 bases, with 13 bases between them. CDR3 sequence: CASTAVLGQPQHF. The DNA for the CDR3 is TGTGCCAGTACCGCCGTTCTGGGTCAGCCCCAGCATTTT.

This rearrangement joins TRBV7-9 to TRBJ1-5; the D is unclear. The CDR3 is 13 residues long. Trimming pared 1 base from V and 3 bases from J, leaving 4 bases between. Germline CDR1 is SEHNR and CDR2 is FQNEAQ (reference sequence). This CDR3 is CASSLDNNQPQHF. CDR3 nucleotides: TGTGCCAGCAGCTTAGACAACAATCAGCCCCAGCATTTT.

Here the CDR3 reads CASSPRLAAALGSYEQYF. CDR3 in DNA: TGCGCCAGCAGCCCTCGACTAGCGGCAGCCCTAGGCTCCTACGAGCAGTACTTC. This sequence joins TRBV5-1 and TRBJ2-7; 9 bases map to TRBD2. V lost 4 bases and J lost 0; bases outside the gene matches: 14. This CDR3 region has 18 residues. The germline V gene encodes CDR1 SGHRS and CDR2 YFSETQ.

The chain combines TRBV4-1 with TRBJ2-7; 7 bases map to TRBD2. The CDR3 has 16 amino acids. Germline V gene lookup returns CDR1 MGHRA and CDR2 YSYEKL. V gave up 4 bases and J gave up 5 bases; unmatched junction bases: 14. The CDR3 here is CASSPTPGGIRHEQYF. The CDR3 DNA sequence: TGCGCCAGCAGCCCTACACCCGGGGGGATTCGCCACGAGCAGTACTTC.

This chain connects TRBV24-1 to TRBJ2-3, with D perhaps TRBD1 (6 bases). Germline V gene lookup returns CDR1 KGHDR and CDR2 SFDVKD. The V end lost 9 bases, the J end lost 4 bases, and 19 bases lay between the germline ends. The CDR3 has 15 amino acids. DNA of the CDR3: TGTGCCACCTCCCCTGGCAGGGGCTCCGCAGATACGCAGTATTTT. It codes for CATSPGRGSADTQYF.